This passage covers 30 T cell receptor beta chains from one sample sequenced in a study of shared clonotypes between healthy human individuals. The method was immunoSEQ multiplex PCR; TCRdb's version includes in-frame clones alone and lacks a portion of them. The profile shows a few hundred thousand clones, about 69% of them singletons. Input material: memory CD4+ T cells sorted from blood. Indicated subset: CD45RA-negative fraction. The receptors were gathered from a man aged 30 to 39 in good health.

CDR3 coding DNA: TGTGCCAGCAGCTTAGCGCCCCAGCGTCGCACAGATACGCAGTATTTT. Translating it yields CASSLAPQRRTDTQYF. This chain connects TRBV7-9 to TRBJ2-3; D remains ambiguous. CDR3 length: 16 residues. Trimming removed 0 bases from V and 1 base from J, with 11 bases in between. CDR1 and CDR2 from the germline V gene are SEHNR and FQNEAQ (reference sequence).

This clone was observed a handful of times. The chain links TRBV2 to TRBJ2-5; TRBD2 agrees at 8 bases. The CDR3 is made up of 15 amino acids. V trimming: 3 bases; J trimming: 2 bases; junction bases outside the gene matches: 5. Germline V gives CDR1 SNHLY, CDR2 FYNNEI. CDR3 nucleotides: TGTGCCAGCAGTGACGGATCTAGCGGGCAAGAGACCCAGTACTTC. Translation: CASSDGSSGQETQYF.

This rearrangement joins TRBV29-1 to TRBJ1-5, with 10 bases matching TRBD1. There are 13 residues in the CDR3. The germline V gene encodes CDR1 SQVTM and CDR2 ANQGSEA. The V and J ends lost 6 bases and 6 bases, in that order; junction bases with no gene match: 5. CDR3 nucleotides: TGCAGCGTCCGACAGGGGGCAAGTCAGCCCCAGCATTTT. Its translation is CSVRQGASQPQHF.

The gene calls are TRBV18 and TRBJ1-1, with D uncertain. CDR1 is KGHSH, CDR2 LQKENI, per germline. This CDR3 has 12 amino acids. Trimming took off 6 bases at V and 5 bases at J, with 10 bases between the two ends. Here the CDR3 reads CASSPGPTEAFF. The CDR3 region has the DNA TGTGCCAGCTCCCCCGGCCCTACTGAAGCTTTCTTT.

This clone was counted only a few times. The chain employs TRBV7-8 and TRBJ2-2; D ambiguous. This CDR3 spans 13 amino acids. The V end lost 1 base, the J end lost 3 bases, and 3 bases lay between the germline ends. Germline V gene lookup returns CDR1 SGHVS and CDR2 FQNEAQ. The CDR3 protein is CASSLVYTGELFF. DNA of the CDR3: TGTGCCAGCAGCTTAGTGTACACCGGGGAGCTGTTTTTT.

The chain employs TRBV5-5 and TRBJ1-3; D unclear. From germline, CDR1 is SGHKS and CDR2 YYEKEE (reference sequence). The CDR3 runs to 16 residues. V was shortened by 4 bases and J by 1 base, with 15 bases between the two germline ends. The CDR3 is CASSGGRALSGNTIYF. The CDR3 DNA reads TGTGCCAGCAGCGGAGGGAGGGCTTTATCTGGAAACACCATATATTTT.

The chain is built from TRBV19 and TRBJ1-2, with a possible D match to TRBD1 (6 bases). The CDR3 extends over 14 amino acids. The V end lost 1 base, the J end lost 4 bases, and 10 bases lay between the germline ends. Germline-derived CDR1 and CDR2 are LNHDA and SQIVND (reference sequence). In DNA form, the CDR3 reads TGTGCCAGTAGTATAGTCGAGACAGGCTATGGCTACACCTTC. It translates to CASSIVETGYGYTF. Filled out from reference TRBV19 and TRBJ1-2, the complete variable domain reads DGGITQSPKYLFRKEGQNVTLSCEQNLNHDAMYWYRQDPGQGLRLIYYSQIVNDFQKGDIAEGYSVSREKKESFPLTVTSAQKNPTAFYLCASSIVETGYGYTFGSGTRLTVV.

The rearrangement joins TRBV2 to TRBJ1-5, with a possible D match to TRBD1 (5 bases). In germline, CDR1 is SNHLY, CDR2 FYNNEI. The V end lost 5 bases, the J end lost 3 bases, and 14 bases lay between the germline ends. The CDR3 is made up of 15 amino acids. The CDR3 bases are TGTGCCAGCAGTCCAGACGGGGGTAACAATCAGCCCCAGCATTTT. Encoded protein: CASSPDGGNNQPQHF.

The sample holds a few counts of this clone. The rearrangement links TRBV11-2 to TRBJ2-5, with 7 bases that match TRBD2. The CDR3 runs 16 residues. V trimming: 1 base; J trimming: 0 bases; junction bases outside the gene matches: 5. Germline V gene lookup returns CDR1 SGHAT and CDR2 FQNNGV. The CDR3 region is CASSLGSGAYQETQYF. DNA for the CDR3: TGTGCCAGCAGCTTAGGGAGCGGGGCGTACCAAGAGACCCAGTACTTC.

The gene calls are TRBV5-5 and TRBJ1-1; D not certain. Germline V gene sequence: CDR1 SGHKS, CDR2 YYEKEE (reference sequence). CDR3 length: 13 residues. Trimming removed 1 base at V and 7 bases at J, with 11 bases between. CDR3 sequence: CASSLILEGEAFF. CDR3 nucleotides: TGTGCCAGCAGCTTGATCCTCGAGGGTGAAGCTTTCTTT.

This chain connects TRBV2 to TRBJ2-1; perhaps TRBD1 as D (6 bases). There are 15 residues in the CDR3. The germline V gene encodes CDR1 SNHLY and CDR2 FYNNEI. Trimming removed 6 bases from V and 0 bases from J, with 12 bases in between. CDR3 sequence reads: CASRGTPDSYNEQFF. CDR3 bases: TGTGCCAGCAGAGGGACACCGGACTCCTACAATGAGCAGTTCTTC.

This sequence joins TRBV28 and TRBJ2-4, with 10 bases lining up with TRBD2. Trimming at V came to 7 bases and at J to 9 bases, leaving 3 bases not matched to a gene. The CDR3 totals 12 residues. Germline-derived CDR1 and CDR2 are MDHEN and SYDVKM. The CDR3 region has the DNA TGTGCCAGCAAGGAGCGGGAGGGCATTCAGTACTTC. It specifies CASKEREGIQYF. The entire variable domain, with the rest obtained from reference TRBV28 and TRBJ2-4, is as follows: DVKVTQSSRYLVKRTGEKVFLECVQDMDHENMFWYRQDPGLGLRLIYFSYDVKMKEKGDIPEGYSVSREKKERFSLILESASTNQTSMYLCASKEREGIQYFGAGTRLSVL.

V is TRBV25-1 and J is TRBJ2-2; 8 bases match TRBD1. The CDR3 extends over 15 amino acids. In germline, CDR1 is MGHDK, CDR2 SYGVNS. J was trimmed by 4 bases and V by 7 bases; bases with no gene match: 8. CDR3 sequence reads: CASTVGQGGTGELFF. CDR3 DNA sequence: TGTGCCAGCACGGTCGGACAGGGCGGCACCGGGGAGCTGTTTTTT.

The J gene is TRBJ2-7, the V gene TRBV27; TRBD1 matches at 10 bases. This CDR3 has 13 amino acids. Germline values: CDR1 MNHEY, CDR2 SMNVEV (reference sequence). Trimming cost V 6 bases and J 1 base; bases outside gene matches: 0. The CDR3 here is CASRGQGSYEQYF. The CDR3 DNA sequence: TGTGCCAGCAGGGGACAGGGGTCCTACGAGCAGTACTTC.

The chain has TRBV11-3 and TRBJ2-3, with 8 bases lining up with TRBD2. The trim removed 2 bases at V and 3 bases at J, leaving 4 bases unmatched. The CDR3 totals 15 residues. Looked up from germline, CDR1 is SGHNT and CDR2 is YENEEA. CDR3: CASSLIAGSTDTQYF. In DNA form, the CDR3 reads TGTGCCAGCAGCTTAATAGCGGGATCTACAGATACGCAGTATTTT.

The sample holds many counts of this clone. This chain uses TRBV28 with TRBJ1-5; no definite D call. Trimming cost V 4 bases and J 8 bases, with 15 bases left between them. The germline V gene has CDR1 MDHEN and CDR2 SYDVKM. The CDR3 extends over 14 amino acids. The CDR3 reads CASSSQVNREPQHF. CDR3 nucleotides: TGTGCCAGCAGTTCTCAGGTGAACCGGGAGCCCCAGCATTTT. The full variable domain, its missing parts supplied by reference TRBV28 and TRBJ1-5, is DVKVTQSSRYLVKRTGEKVFLECVQDMDHENMFWYRQDPGLGLRLIYFSYDVKMKEKGDIPEGYSVSREKKERFSLILESASTNQTSMYLCASSSQVNREPQHFGDGTRLSIL.

This chain uses TRBV4-1 with TRBJ2-3, with D possibly matching TRBD1 (5 bases). The length of the CDR3 is 16 residues. Trimming took 0 bases from V and 2 from J, leaving 12 bases between them. Per germline, CDR1 MGHRA and CDR2 YSYEKL. The CDR3 reads CASSQERQGTTDTQYF. The CDR3 DNA sequence: TGCGCCAGCAGCCAAGAACGTCAGGGTACCACAGATACGCAGTATTTT.

With respect to this clone: The sample holds other DNA sequences that translate to the same CDR3. J is TRBJ1-1 and V is TRBV2; 7 bases fit TRBD1. This CDR3 comprises 13 residues. Trimming cost V 6 bases and J 5 bases; bases outside gene matches: 6. CDR1 is SNHLY and CDR2 is FYNNEI in the germline V gene. The CDR3 loop reads CASRYRGGTEAFF. The CDR3 DNA is TGTGCCAGCAGGTACAGGGGAGGGACTGAAGCTTTCTTT.

The rearrangement joins TRBV11-2 to TRBJ2-7, with 8 bases fitting TRBD1. The CDR3 covers 13 residues. The V gene's germline CDR1 is SGHAT and CDR2 FQNNGV. V trimming: 3 bases; J trimming: 6 bases; junction bases outside the gene matches: 4. DNA for the CDR3: TGTGCCAGCAGCTTCCCCGGACAGGGCGAGCAGTACTTC. Translation: CASSFPGQGEQYF.

This chain joins TRBV28 and TRBJ2-2; 8 bases are shared with TRBD2. CDR3 length: 14 residues. Trimming removed 8 bases from V and 5 bases from J; junction bases left unmatched: 7. Germline loops: CDR1 MDHEN, CDR2 SYDVKM. CDR3 protein: CASLRLATTGELFF. CDR3 nucleotides: TGTGCCAGCTTAAGACTAGCGACTACCGGGGAGCTGTTTTTT.

The chain recombines TRBV18 with TRBJ1-4; tentatively, D is TRBD1 (5 bases). Germline CDR1 and CDR2: KGHSH and LQKENI. The CDR3 length is 12 residues. Deletions cut 6 bases from V and 8 bases from J, with 10 bases between. The CDR3 DNA sequence: TGTGCCAGCTCCTTGGGGCGAGAAAAACTGTTTTTT. The encoded protein is CASSLGREKLFF.

This clone was observed many times. The chain is built from TRBV7-2 and TRBJ2-2; D gene ambiguous. The germline CDR1 and CDR2 sequences are SGHTA and FQGNSA. The CDR3 is 14 residues long. V was shortened by 1 base and J by 6 bases, with 9 bases between the two germline ends. In nucleotides, the CDR3 is TGTGCCAGCAGCTTAGGATGGGCCGCCGGGGAGCTGTTTTTT. The encoded protein is CASSLGWAAGELFF.

This chain links TRBV9 with TRBJ2-1; D is unclear. This CDR3 region has 18 residues. Germline values: CDR1 SGDLS, CDR2 YYNGEE. V was pared by 3 bases and J by 0 bases, with 19 bases between. The CDR3 region is CASSGRFVASSSYNEQFF. The CDR3 DNA is TGTGCCAGCAGCGGCCGTTTTGTCGCTTCAAGCTCCTACAATGAGCAGTTCTTC.

The chain carries TRBV2 and TRBJ1-5; D unclear. With 6 bases removed from V and 1 base from J, the gap between germline ends came to 7 bases. The germline gives CDR1 SNHLY, CDR2 FYNNEI. The length of the CDR3 is 13 residues. For the CDR3, the DNA is TGTGCCAGCAGGGACCGGAGCAATCAGCCCCAGCATTTT. Its protein product is CASRDRSNQPQHF.

This chain links TRBV10-3 with TRBJ1-5; D not resolved. This CDR3 is 14 amino acids long. Looked up from germline, CDR1 is ENHRY and CDR2 is SYGVKD. Between the trimmed V and J ends, which lost 9 bases and 2 bases, there was a span of 14 bases. The CDR3 DNA sequence: TGTGCCATTGGGGAGGGAAATGGCAATCAGCCCCAGCATTTT. The encoded protein is CAIGEGNGNQPQHF.

This sequence joins TRBV4-3 and TRBJ2-5, with 8 bases matching TRBD1. The CDR3 contains 15 residues. From germline, CDR1 is LGHNA and CDR2 YSLEER. V shed 5 bases and J 0 bases; nucleotides not matched to a gene: 5. CDR3 amino acids: CASSSGQGDQETQYF. The CDR3, as DNA: TGCGCCAGCAGCTCCGGACAGGGCGACCAAGAGACCCAGTACTTC.

This clone has a single count. Other DNA sequences in the same sample also yield this CDR3. This rearrangement joins TRBV7-9 to TRBJ2-3, with D possibly TRBD1 on 5 matching bases. V was shortened by 3 bases and J by 3 bases, with 10 bases between the two germline ends. The germline V gene has CDR1 SEHNR and CDR2 FQNEAQ (reference sequence). CDR3 length: 14 residues. Here the CDR3 reads CASSFDSRTDTQYF. The CDR3 DNA is TGTGCCAGCAGCTTTGACAGTCGTACAGATACGCAGTATTTT.

This chain uses TRBV30 with TRBJ1-2; D remains ambiguous. This CDR3 has 12 amino acids. V gave up 3 bases and J gave up 8 bases, with 13 bases separating them. CDR1 is GTSNPN and CDR2 is SVGIG in the germline V gene (reference sequence). Here the CDR3 reads CAWRRPLRGYTF. The CDR3 coding sequence is TGTGCCTGGAGGAGGCCTCTCCGGGGCTACACCTTC.

The rearrangement uses TRBV10-3 and TRBJ1-1, with D maybe TRBD1 (6 bases). The CDR3 spans 15 residues. The V and J ends lost 0 bases and 5 bases respectively, with 13 bases between them. Germline values: CDR1 ENHRY, CDR2 SYGVKD. The CDR3 region is CAISESRGARTEAFF. CDR3 coding DNA: TGTGCCATCAGTGAGTCACGGGGGGCGAGGACTGAAGCTTTCTTT.

This chain links TRBV28 with TRBJ2-7; a weak D match, TRBD1 (6 bases). Germline V gives CDR1 MDHEN, CDR2 SYDVKM. This CDR3 contains 12 residues. V was trimmed by 6 bases and J by 6 bases, leaving 12 bases between them. In DNA, the CDR3 is TGTGCCAGCAGAGCAGGGGTTCGCGAGCAGTACTTC. This sequence encodes CASRAGVREQYF.